The text below deals with one TCR beta chain. What it binds is not known. TCRdb's table, derived via immunoSEQ multiplex PCR, lists solely in-frame clones and lacks some. Here the sample spans tens of thousands of clones, roughly 90% being singletons. The data were taken from a study of memory CD8 T cells in hepatitis C reinfection. Findings of the study overall: Conclusions on public clonotypes and secondary clearance were not definitive with about 5 donors.

Time point meaning: pre-reinfection, 55 to 20 weeks before reinfection detection. TCR sequencing was done directly ex vivo on sorted cells, without expansion in vitro. Control naive CD8 T cells came from a couple of donors at all three reinfection time points. With V trimmed by 5 bases and J by 2 bases, 14 bases remained unmatched. The CDR3 contains 17 residues. Germline assignment: CDR1 SGHVS and CDR2 FQNEAQ. The gene calls are TRBV7-8 and TRBJ1-2; 7 bases agree with TRBD1. Specimen: naive CD8+ T cells sorted from blood. This receptor was identified in a man between 18 and 35 years old with hepatitis C virus infection. The CDR3 here is CASSPWDSPKINYGYTF. The CDR3 DNA reads TGTGCCAGCAGCCCATGGGACAGCCCAAAAATCAACTATGGCTACACCTTC. Full variable domain (remainder filled in from reference TRBV7-8 and TRBJ1-2): GAGVSQSPRYKVAKRGQDVALRCDPISGHVSLFWYQQALGQGPEFLTYFQNEAQLDKSGLPSDRFFAERPEGSVSTLKIQRTQQEDSAVYLCASSPWDSPKINYGYTFGSGTRLTVV.